The 11 T cell receptor beta chains below all came from one sample that was sequenced in a study of T cell repertoires in cytomegalovirus infection. TCRdb re-analysed the reads in MiXCR, keeping a single row per CDR3 protein. The sample comprises fewer than 200,000 distinct CDR3 sequences, around 20% of which are singletons, and less than 3% rests with the top ten. Sample: PBMCs. The receptors come from a human donor in good health (CMV status not recorded). Some clones in this sample may be carry-over from other donors' samples.

This clonotype was found many times. The V and J genes are TRBV7-6 and TRBJ2-2, with 7 bases identical to TRBD2. The CDR3 runs 17 residues. V shed 2 bases, J shed 9 bases, and the junction held 15 bases outside the gene matches. Germline CDR1 SGHVS, CDR2 FNYEAQ. Here the CDR3 reads CASSLFYGRRGPRELFF. CDR3 nucleotides: TGTGCCAGCAGCTTATTTTACGGGAGGAGAGGTCCCCGGGAGCTGTTTTTT.

This chain joins TRBV28 and TRBJ2-5; possibly TRBD1 for D (6 bases). The CDR3 spans 14 residues. Looked up from germline, CDR1 is MDHEN and CDR2 is SYDVKM. V was clipped by 5 bases and J by 5 bases, with 15 bases between them. The CDR3 loop is CASSRQGPWETQYF. In DNA, the CDR3 is TGTGCCAGCAGTCGCCAGGGGCCCTGGGAGACCCAGTACTTC.

This clonotype showed up many times. The chain is built from TRBV7-2 and TRBJ2-7; TRBD2 aligns across 11 bases. Looked up from germline, CDR1 is SGHTA and CDR2 is FQGNSA. This CDR3 comprises 16 residues. J lost 4 bases, V lost 5 bases, and 10 bases had no gene match. The CDR3 reads CASSAHSGRASYEQYF. The CDR3 DNA follows: TGTGCCAGCAGCGCCCATAGCGGGAGGGCCTCTTACGAGCAGTACTTC.

At least ten counts were recorded for this clonotype. The CDR3 nucleotides are TGTGCCAGCAGCCGATTTCAGGAATCCAACACCGGGGAGCTGTTTTTT. Protein product: CASSRFQESNTGELFF. The gene calls are TRBV7-9 and TRBJ2-2; D is unclear. This CDR3 has 16 residues. Deletions cut 5 bases from V and 2 bases from J, with 15 bases between. Germline V gene sequence: CDR1 SEHNR, CDR2 FQNEAQ (reference sequence).

The gene calls are TRBV14 and TRBJ1-2, with a weak D call TRBD1 (5 bases). The CDR3 runs 16 residues. The V end was cut by 0 bases, the J end by 0 bases, with 11 bases between. CDR1 and CDR2 from the germline V gene are SGHDN and FVKESK. In DNA, the CDR3 is TGTGCCAGCAGCCAAGATAGGGGAGGTGCTAACTATGGCTACACCTTC. Protein: CASSQDRGGANYGYTF. Full variable domain (remainder filled in from reference TRBV14 and TRBJ1-2): EAGVTQFPSHSVIEKGQTVTLRCDPISGHDNLYWYRRVMGKEIKFLLHFVKESKQDESGMPNNRFLAERTGGTYSTLKVQPAELEDSGVYFCASSQDRGGANYGYTFGSGTRLTVV.

Regarding this clonotype: This could be a read error, since a much larger clone is one nucleotide away. This chain uses TRBV7-2 with TRBJ2-7; 8 bases map to TRBD1. The CDR3 contains 14 residues. Germline trimming cut 5 bases from V and 7 bases from J; bases unmatched to any gene: 10. The V gene's germline CDR1 is SGHTA and CDR2 FQGNSA. The CDR3 here is CASSARAGGWEQYF. In nucleotides, the CDR3 is TGTGCCAGCAGCGCTAGGGCAGGGGGCTGGGAGCAGTACTTC.

The chain uses TRBV9 and TRBJ1-1; D is perhaps TRBD1 (5 bases). The ends were cut back, 3 bases at V and 6 bases at J, with 9 bases in the middle. The V gene's germline CDR1 is SGDLS and CDR2 YYNGEE. The CDR3 runs to 12 residues. CDR3 protein: CASSDQGPEAFF. CDR3 bases: TGTGCCAGCAGCGACCAGGGTCCTGAAGCTTTCTTT.

The J gene is TRBJ2-2, the V gene TRBV2, with 7 bases identical to TRBD2. Trimming cost V 2 bases and J 4 bases; bases outside gene matches: 7. Germline CDR1 SNHLY, CDR2 FYNNEI. This CDR3 spans 16 amino acids. CDR3 sequence: CASSESGWGGTGELFF. DNA for the CDR3: TGTGCCAGCAGTGAAAGCGGCTGGGGGGGCACCGGGGAGCTGTTTTTT.

This clonotype has a handful of counts. CDR3 protein: CASKNRDIFNQPQHF. In nucleotides, the CDR3 is TGTGCCAGTAAGAACCGGGACATTTTCAATCAGCCCCAGCATTTT. The rearrangement uses TRBV19 and TRBJ1-5; a weak D match, TRBD1 (6 bases). This CDR3 has 15 amino acids. With 7 bases removed from V and 3 bases from J, the gap between germline ends came to 16 bases. Germline V gene lookup returns CDR1 LNHDA and CDR2 SQIVND (reference sequence).

The chain has TRBV19 and TRBJ2-3; 8 bases match TRBD1. V gave up 9 bases and J gave up 6 bases; unmatched junction bases: 8. Germline CDR1 LNHDA, CDR2 SQIVND (reference sequence). The CDR3 consists of 13 residues. CDR3 in DNA: TGTGCCAGCCAGGGGGCCAATAGGGATACGCAGTATTTT. This encodes CASQGANRDTQYF. Variable domain in full (rest from reference TRBV19 and TRBJ2-3): DGGITQSPKYLFRKEGQNVTLSCEQNLNHDAMYWYRQDPGQGLRLIYYSQIVNDFQKGDIAEGYSVSREKKESFPLTVTSAQKNPTAFYLCASQGANRDTQYFGPGTRLTVL.

This clonotype was detected ten times or more. This chain uses TRBV7-8 with TRBJ2-1; TRBD2 aligns across 13 bases. V dropped 0 bases and J dropped 0; count of bases not matched to a gene: 8. CDR3 length: 20 residues. CDR1 is SGHVS and CDR2 is FQNEAQ in the germline V gene. CDR3 nucleotide sequence: TGTGCCAGCAGCTTAGCGGTACTAGCGGGAGGGCCCGTCTCCTACAATGAGCAGTTCTTC. As protein: CASSLAVLAGGPVSYNEQFF.